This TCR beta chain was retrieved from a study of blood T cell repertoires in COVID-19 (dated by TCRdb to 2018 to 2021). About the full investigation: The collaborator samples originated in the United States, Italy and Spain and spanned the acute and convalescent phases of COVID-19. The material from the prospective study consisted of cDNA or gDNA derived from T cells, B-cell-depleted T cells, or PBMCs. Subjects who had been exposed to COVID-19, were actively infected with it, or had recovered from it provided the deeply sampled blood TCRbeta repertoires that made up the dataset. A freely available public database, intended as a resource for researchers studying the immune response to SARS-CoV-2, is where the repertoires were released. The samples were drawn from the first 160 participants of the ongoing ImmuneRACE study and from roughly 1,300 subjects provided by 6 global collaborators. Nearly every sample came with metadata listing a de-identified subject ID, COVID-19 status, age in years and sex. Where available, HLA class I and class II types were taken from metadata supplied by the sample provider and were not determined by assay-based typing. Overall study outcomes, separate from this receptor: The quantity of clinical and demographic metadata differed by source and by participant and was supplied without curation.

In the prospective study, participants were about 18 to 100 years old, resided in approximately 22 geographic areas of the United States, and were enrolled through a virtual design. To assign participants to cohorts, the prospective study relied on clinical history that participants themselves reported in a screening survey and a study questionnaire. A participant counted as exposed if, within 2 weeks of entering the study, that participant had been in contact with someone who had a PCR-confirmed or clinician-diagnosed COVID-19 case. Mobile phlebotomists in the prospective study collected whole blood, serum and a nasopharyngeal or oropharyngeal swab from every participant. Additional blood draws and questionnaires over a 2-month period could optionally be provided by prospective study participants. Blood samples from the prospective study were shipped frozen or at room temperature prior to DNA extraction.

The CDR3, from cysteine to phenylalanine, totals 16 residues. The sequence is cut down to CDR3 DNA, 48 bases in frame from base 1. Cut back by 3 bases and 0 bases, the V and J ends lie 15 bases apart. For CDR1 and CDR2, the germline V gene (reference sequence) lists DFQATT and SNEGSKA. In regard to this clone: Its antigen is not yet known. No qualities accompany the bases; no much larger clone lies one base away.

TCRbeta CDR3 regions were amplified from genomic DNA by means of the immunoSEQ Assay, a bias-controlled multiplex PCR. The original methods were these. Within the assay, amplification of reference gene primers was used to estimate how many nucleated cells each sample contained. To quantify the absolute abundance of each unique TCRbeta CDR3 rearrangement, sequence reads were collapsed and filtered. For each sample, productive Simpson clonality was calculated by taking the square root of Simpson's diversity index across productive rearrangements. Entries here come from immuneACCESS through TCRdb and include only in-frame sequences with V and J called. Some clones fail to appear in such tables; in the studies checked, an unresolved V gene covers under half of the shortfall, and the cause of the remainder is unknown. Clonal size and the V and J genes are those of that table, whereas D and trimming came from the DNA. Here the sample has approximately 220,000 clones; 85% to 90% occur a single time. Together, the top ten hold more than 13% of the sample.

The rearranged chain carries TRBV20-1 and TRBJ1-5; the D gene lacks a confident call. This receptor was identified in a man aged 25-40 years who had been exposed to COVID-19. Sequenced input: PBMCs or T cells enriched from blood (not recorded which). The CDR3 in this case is CSASGGRPYSNQPQHF. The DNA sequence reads TGCAGTGCTAGTGGAGGGCGACCTTATAGCAATCAGCCCCAGCATTTT.